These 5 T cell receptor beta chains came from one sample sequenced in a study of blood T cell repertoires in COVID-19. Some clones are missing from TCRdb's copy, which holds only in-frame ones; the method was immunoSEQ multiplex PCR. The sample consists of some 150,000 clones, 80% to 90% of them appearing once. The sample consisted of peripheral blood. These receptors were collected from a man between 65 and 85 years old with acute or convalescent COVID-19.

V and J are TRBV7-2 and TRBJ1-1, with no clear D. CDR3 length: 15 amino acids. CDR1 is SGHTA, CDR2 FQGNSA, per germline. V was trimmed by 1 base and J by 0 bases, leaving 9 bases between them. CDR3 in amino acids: CASSLGAVMNTEAFF. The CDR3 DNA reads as TGTGCCAGCAGCTTAGGAGCGGTAATGAACACTGAAGCTTTCTTT.

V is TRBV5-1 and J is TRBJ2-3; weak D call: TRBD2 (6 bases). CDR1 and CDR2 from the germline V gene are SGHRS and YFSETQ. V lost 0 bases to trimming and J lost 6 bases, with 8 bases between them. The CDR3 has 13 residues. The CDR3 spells CASSLGGLDTQYF. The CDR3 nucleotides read TGCGCCAGCAGCTTGGGGGGACTCGATACGCAGTATTTT.

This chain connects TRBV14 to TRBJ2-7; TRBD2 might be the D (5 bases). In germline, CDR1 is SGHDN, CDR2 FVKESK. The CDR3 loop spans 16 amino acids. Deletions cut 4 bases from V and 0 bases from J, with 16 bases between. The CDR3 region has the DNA TGTGCCAGCAGCCCCCTCCCCGGACTCTCCTCCTACGAGCAGTACTTC. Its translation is CASSPLPGLSSYEQYF.

Here the CDR3 DNA reads TGTGCCAGCAGCTTAGTAGCGGGAGGTCCGAACACCGGGGAGCTGTTTTTT. This encodes CASSLVAGGPNTGELFF. The chain links TRBV7-6 to TRBJ2-2, with 10 bases aligning to TRBD2. The germline CDR1 and CDR2 sequences are SGHVS and FNYEAQ. CDR3 size: 17 residues. After removal of 1 base from V and 0 bases from J, the junction contained 2 bases not matched to a gene.

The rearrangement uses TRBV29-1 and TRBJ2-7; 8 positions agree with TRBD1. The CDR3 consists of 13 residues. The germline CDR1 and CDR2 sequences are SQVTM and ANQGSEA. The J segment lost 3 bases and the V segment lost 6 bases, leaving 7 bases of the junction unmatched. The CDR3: CSVGRTGSYEQYF. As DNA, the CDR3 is TGCAGCGTAGGGCGGACAGGGAGCTACGAGCAGTACTTC.